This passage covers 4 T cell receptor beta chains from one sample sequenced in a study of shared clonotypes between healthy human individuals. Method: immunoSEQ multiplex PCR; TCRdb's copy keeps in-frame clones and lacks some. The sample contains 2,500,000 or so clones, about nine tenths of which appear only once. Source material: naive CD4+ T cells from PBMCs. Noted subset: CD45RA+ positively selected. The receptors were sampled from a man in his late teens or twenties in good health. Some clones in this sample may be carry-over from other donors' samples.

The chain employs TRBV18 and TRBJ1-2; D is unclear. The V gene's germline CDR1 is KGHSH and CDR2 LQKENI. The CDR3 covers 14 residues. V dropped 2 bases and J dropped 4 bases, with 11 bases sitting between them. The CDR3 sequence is CASSPGYRAYGYTF. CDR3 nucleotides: TGTGCCAGCTCACCAGGTTACAGAGCCTATGGCTACACCTTC. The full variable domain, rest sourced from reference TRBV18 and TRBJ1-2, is NAGVMQNPRHLVRRRGQEARLRCSPMKGHSHVYWYRQLPEEGLKFMVYLQKENIIDESGMPKERFSAEFPKEGPSILRIQQVVRGDSAAYFCASSPGYRAYGYTFGSGTRLTVV.

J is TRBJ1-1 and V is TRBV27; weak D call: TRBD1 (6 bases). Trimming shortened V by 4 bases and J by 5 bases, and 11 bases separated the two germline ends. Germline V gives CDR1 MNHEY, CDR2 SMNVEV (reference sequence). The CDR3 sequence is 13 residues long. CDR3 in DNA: TGTGCCAGCAGTTACACAGGGCGGACTGAAGCTTTCTTT. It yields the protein CASSYTGRTEAFF.

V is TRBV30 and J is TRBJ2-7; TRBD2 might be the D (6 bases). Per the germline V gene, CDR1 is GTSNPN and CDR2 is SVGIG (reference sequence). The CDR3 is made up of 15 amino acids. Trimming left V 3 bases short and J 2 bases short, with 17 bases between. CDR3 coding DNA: TGTGCCTGGAGGGGCGGGAACGACGGGGCCTACGAGCAGTACTTC. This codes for CAWRGGNDGAYEQYF.

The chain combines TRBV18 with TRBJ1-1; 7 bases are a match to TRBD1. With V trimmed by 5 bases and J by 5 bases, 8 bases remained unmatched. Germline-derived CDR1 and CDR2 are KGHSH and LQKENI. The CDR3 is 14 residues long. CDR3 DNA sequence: TGTGCCAGCTCAAGCACAAGACAGGGTACTGAAGCTTTCTTT. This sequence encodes CASSSTRQGTEAFF.